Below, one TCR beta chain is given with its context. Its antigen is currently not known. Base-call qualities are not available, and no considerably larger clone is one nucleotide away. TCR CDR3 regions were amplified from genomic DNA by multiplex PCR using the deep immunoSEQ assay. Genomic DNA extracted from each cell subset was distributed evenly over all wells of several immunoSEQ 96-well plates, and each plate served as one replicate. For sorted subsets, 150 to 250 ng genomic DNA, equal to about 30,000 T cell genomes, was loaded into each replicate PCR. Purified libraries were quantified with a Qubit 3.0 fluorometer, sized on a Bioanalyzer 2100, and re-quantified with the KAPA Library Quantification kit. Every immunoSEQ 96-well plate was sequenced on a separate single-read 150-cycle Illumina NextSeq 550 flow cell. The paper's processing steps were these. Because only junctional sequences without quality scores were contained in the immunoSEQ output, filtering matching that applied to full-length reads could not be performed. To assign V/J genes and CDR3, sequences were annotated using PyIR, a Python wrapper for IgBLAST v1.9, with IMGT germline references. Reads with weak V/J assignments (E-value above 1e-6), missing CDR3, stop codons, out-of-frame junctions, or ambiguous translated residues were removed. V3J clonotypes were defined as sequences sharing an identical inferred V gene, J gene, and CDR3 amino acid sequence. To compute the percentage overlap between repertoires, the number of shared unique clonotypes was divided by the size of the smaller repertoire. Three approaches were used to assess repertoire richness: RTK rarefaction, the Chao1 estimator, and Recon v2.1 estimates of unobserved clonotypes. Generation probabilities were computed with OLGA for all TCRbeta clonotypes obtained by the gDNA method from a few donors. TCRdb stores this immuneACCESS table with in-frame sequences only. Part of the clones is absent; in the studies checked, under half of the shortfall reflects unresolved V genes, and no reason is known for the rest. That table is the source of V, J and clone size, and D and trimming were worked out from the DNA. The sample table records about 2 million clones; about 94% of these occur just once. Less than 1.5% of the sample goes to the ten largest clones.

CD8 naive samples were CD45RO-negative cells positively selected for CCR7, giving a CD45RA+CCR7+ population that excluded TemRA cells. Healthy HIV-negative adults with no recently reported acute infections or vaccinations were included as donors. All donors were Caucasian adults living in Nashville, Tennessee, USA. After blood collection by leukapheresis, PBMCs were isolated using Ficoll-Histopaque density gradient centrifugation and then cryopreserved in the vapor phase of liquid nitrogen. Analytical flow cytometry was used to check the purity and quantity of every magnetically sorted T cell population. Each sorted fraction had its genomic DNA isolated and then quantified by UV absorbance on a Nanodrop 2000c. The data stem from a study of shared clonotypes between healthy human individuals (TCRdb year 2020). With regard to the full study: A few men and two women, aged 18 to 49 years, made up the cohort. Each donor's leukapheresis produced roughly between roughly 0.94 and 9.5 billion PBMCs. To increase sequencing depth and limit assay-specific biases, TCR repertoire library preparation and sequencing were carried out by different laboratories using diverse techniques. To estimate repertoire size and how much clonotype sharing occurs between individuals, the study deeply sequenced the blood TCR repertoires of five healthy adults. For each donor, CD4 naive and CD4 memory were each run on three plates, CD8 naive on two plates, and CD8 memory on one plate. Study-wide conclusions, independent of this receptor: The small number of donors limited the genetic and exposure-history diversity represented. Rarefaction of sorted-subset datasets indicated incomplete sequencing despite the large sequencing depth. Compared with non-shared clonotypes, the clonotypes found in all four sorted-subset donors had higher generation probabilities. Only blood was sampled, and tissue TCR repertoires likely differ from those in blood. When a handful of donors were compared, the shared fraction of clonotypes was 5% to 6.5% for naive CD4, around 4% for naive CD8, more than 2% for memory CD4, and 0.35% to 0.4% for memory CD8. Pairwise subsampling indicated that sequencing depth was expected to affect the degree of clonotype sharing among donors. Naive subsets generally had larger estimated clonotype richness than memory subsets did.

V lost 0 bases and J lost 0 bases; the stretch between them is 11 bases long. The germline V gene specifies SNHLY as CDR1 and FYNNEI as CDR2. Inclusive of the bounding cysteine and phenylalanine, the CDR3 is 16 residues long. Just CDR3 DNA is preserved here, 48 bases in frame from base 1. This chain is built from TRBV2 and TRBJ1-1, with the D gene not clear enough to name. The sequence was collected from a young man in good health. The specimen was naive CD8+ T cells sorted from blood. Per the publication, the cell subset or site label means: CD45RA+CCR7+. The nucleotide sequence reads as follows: TGTGCCAGCAGTGAAGCGCCCGAGAACATGAACACTGAAGCTTTCTTT. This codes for CASSEAPENMNTEAFF. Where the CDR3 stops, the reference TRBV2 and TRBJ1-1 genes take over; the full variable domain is EPEVTQTPSHQVTQMGQEVILRCVPISNHLYFYWYRQILGQKVEFLVSFYNNEISEKSEIFDDQFSVERPDGSNFTLKIRSTKLEDSAMYFCASSEAPENMNTEAFFGQGTRLTVV.